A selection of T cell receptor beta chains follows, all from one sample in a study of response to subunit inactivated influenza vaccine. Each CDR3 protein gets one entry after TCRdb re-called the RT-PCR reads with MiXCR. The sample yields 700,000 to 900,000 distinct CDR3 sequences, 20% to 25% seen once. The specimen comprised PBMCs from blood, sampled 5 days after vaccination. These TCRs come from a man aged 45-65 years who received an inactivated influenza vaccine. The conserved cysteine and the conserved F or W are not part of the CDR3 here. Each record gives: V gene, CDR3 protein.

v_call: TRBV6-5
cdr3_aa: ASSNRGLQETQY

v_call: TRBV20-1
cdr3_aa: SAIRTSGSSYNEQF

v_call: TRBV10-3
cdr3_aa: AAKRGNTEAF

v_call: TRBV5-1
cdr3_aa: ASSLEGGREETQY

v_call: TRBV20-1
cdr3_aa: SARVSRTGFQQY

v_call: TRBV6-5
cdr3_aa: ASSYSVGRDHEQY

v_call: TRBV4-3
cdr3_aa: ASSQEEPSTGELF

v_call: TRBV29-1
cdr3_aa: SVGSGGRGPQH

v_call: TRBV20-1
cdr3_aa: SARVAVVSSGANVLT

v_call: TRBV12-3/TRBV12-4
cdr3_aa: ASRLQLDSYEQY

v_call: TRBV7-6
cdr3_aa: ASSLARAPTTDTQY

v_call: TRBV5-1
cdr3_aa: ASSPSGQLNTGELF

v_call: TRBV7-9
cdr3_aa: ASLEVVVDNEQF

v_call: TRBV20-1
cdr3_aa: SASYVSSGLLLRHEQF

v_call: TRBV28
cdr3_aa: AIVVTGELF

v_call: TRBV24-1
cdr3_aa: ATSDPKPTGAETQY

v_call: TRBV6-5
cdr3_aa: ASSYLSGTGLADTQY